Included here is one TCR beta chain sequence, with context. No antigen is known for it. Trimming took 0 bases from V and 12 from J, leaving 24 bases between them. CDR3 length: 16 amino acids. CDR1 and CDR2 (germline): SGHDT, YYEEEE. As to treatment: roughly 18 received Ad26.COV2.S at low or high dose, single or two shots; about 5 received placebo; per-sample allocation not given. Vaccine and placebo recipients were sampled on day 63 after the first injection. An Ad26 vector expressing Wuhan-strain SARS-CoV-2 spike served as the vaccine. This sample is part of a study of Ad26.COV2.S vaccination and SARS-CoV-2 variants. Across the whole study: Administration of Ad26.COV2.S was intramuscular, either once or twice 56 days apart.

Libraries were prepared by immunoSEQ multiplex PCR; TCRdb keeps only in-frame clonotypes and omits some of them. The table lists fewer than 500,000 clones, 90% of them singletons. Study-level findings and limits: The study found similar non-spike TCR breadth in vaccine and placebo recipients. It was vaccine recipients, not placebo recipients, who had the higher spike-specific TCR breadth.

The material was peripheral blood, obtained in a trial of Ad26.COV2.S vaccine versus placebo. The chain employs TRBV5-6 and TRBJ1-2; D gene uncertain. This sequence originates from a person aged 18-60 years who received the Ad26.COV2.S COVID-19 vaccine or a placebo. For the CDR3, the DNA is TGTGCCAGCAGCTTGGTGGCAGAGATAAAGCTATGGCTACACACCTTC. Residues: CASSLVAEIKLWLHTF.